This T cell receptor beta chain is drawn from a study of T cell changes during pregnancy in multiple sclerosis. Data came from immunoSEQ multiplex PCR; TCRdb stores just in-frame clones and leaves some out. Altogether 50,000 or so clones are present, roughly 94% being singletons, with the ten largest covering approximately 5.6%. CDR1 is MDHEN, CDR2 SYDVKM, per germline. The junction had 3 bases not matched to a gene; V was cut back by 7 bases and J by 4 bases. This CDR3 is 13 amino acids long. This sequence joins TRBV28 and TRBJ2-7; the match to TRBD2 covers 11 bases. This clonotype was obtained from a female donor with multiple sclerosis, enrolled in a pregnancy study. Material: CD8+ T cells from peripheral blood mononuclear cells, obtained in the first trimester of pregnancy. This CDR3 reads CASTGTSGYEQYF. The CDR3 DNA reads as TGTGCCAGCACCGGGACTAGCGGTTACGAGCAGTACTTC.